This TCR beta chain was recorded in a study of T cells in Graves' hyperthyroidism and ophthalmopathy. Study at large: Peripheral blood was taken when the disease was first diagnosed, before any treatment began. Study observations and caveats: Progression to ophthalmopathy was predicted a median of roughly seven months early. Most clonotypes that expanded in the thyroid above 0.001 also showed up in blood.

Investigators excluded patients with uncontrolled infection, other autoimmune disease, pregnancy or lactation. CDR1 and CDR2 (germline): LNHNV, YYDKDF (reference sequence). The CDR3 extends over 17 amino acids. Trimming took 1 base from V and 0 from J; bases not matched to a gene: 6. A note on this clonotype: Its antigen is as yet unknown.

From RNA transcripts, TCR beta CDR3 regions were amplified. HTBI primers were the set used in a first-round RT-PCR of the TCR CDR3. Each CDR3 protein is one row after TCRdb ran MiXCR on the multiplex PCR reads. The sample carries about 260,000 distinct CDR3 sequences, roughly 20% recorded once. Sequenced input: blood. This TCR derives from a man aged 25 to 45 with Graves' ophthalmopathy. The chain uses TRBV15 and TRBJ1-5; 7 positions agree with TRBD1. This CDR3 reads CATSRVGTANSNQPQHF. CDR3 sequence (DNA): TGTGCCACCAGCAGAGTCGGGACAGCTAATAGCAATCAGCCCCAGCATTTT.